These 8 T cell receptor beta chains came from one sample sequenced in a study of T cell responses to AZD1222 COVID-19 vaccine. Sequencing was performed with immunoSEQ multiplex PCR; in TCRdb, only in-frame clones are kept and a portion is missing. The sample lists 90,000 to 120,000 clones; approximately 90% were seen once. This sample comprised peripheral blood, obtained 28 days after the second AZD1222 dose. These receptors were taken from an adult who received the AZD1222 COVID-19 vaccine.

The rearrangement joins TRBV5-4 to TRBJ2-2; D is unclear. Germline V gene data show CDR1 as SGHNT and CDR2 as YYREEE (reference sequence). CDR3 length equals 12 residues. Trimming took 4 bases from V and 7 from J, leaving 8 bases between them. Here the CDR3 DNA reads TGTGCCAGCAGCGCGGCAGTCGGGGAGCTGTTTTTT. Its protein product is CASSAAVGELFF. Filled out from reference TRBV5-4 and TRBJ2-2, the complete variable domain reads ETGVTQSPTHLIKTRGQQVTLRCSSQSGHNTVSWYQQALGQGPQFIFQYYREEENGRGNFPPRFSGLQFPNYSSELNVNALELDDSALYLCASSAAVGELFFGEGSRLTVL.

This clone was seen once. The chain is built from TRBV18 and TRBJ2-5, with TRBD1 matching 9 bases. CDR3 length equals 15 residues. J lost 2 bases, V lost 1 base, and 2 bases had no gene match. Looked up from germline, CDR1 is KGHSH and CDR2 is LQKENI. CDR3: CASSPLGQGQETQYF. CDR3 in DNA: TGTGCCAGCTCACCACTCGGACAGGGGCAAGAGACCCAGTACTTC.

The chain links TRBV19 to TRBJ2-5, with 8 bases that match TRBD1. Looked up from germline, CDR1 is LNHDA and CDR2 is SQIVND (reference sequence). V was pared by 5 bases and J by 2 bases, with 7 bases of the junction left unmatched. The CDR3 runs to 15 residues. The CDR3 DNA reads as TGTGCCAGTAGTCCGACAGGGGTAGGTCAAGAGACCCAGTACTTC. This encodes CASSPTGVGQETQYF.

The rearrangement uses TRBV5-8 and TRBJ2-3, with TRBD2 matching 8 bases. CDR1 and CDR2 (germline): SGHTS, YDEGEE. The junction had 8 bases not matched to a gene; V was cut back by 2 bases and J by 6 bases. The CDR3 runs to 15 residues. CDR3 DNA: TGTGCCAGCAGCTTCCGGCTAGCGGGTAGCGATACGCAGTATTTT. Encoded protein: CASSFRLAGSDTQYF.

The V call is TRBV5-1, the J call TRBJ2-1; D unclear. Germline V CDR1 and CDR2: SGHRS, YFSETQ. CDR3 length equals 11 residues. Between the trimmed V and J ends, which lost 1 base and 8 bases, there was a span of 4 bases. CDR3 in DNA: TGCGCCAGCAGCTTGATCGATGAGCAGTTCTTC. Encoded protein: CASSLIDEQFF. Full variable domain (missing parts from reference TRBV5-1 and TRBJ2-1): KAGVTQTPRYLIKTRGQQVTLSCSPISGHRSVSWYQQTPGQGLQFLFEYFSETQRNKGNFPGRFSGRQFSNSRSEMNVSTLELGDSALYLCASSLIDEQFFGPGTRLTVL.

The V call is TRBV28, the J call TRBJ2-7; TRBD1 aligns across 8 bases. The CDR3 runs to 14 residues. Unmatched junction bases numbered 10, after V lost 7 bases and J lost 5 bases. Germline lookup yields CDR1 MDHEN and CDR2 SYDVKM. CDR3 region: CASKWQGALNEQYF. The DNA for the CDR3 is TGTGCCAGCAAATGGCAGGGGGCGCTTAACGAGCAGTACTTC.

This sequence joins TRBV6-5 and TRBJ1-1; D is possibly TRBD1 (5 bases). CDR1 is MNHEY and CDR2 is SVGAGI in the germline V gene. V dropped 4 bases and J dropped 3 bases, with 6 bases sitting between them. This CDR3 region has 12 residues. CDR3 bases: TGTGCCAGCAGTTCGGGACACACTGAAGCTTTCTTT. It is translated as CASSSGHTEAFF.

The rearrangement joins TRBV5-1 to TRBJ2-7; no clear D. V was pared by 0 bases and J by 3 bases, with 10 bases between. The CDR3 sequence is 14 residues long. CDR1 and CDR2 from the germline V gene are SGHRS and YFSETQ. In DNA, the CDR3 is TGCGCCAGCAGCTTGGATTCCATCAACTACGAGCAGTACTTC. Encoded protein: CASSLDSINYEQYF. Filled out from reference TRBV5-1 and TRBJ2-7, the complete variable domain reads KAGVTQTPRYLIKTRGQQVTLSCSPISGHRSVSWYQQTPGQGLQFLFEYFSETQRNKGNFPGRFSGRQFSNSRSEMNVSTLELGDSALYLCASSLDSINYEQYFGPGTRLTVT.